The clone carrying this T cell receptor beta chain showed up just a few times. Its target is unknown. Method: immunoSEQ multiplex PCR; TCRdb's copy keeps in-frame clones and lacks some. In the table there are about 31,000 clones, approximately 60% of which are singletons. This specimen belongs to a study of vaccination effects on CD4 cells after COVID-19. Findings of the study overall: Recruitment yielded few convalescent patients, and the study had no early post-infection timepoints.

Antigen-specific CD4+ T cells were first expanded with viral peptide pools by the ViraFEST assay and only then sequenced. After less than twelve days in culture, the CD4+ T cells were isolated. Two doses of BNT162b2 or mRNA-1273 vaccine were administered to participants. The sequencing used CD4+ T cells from PBMCs cultured with SARS-CoV-2 spike peptides, collected after COVID-19 vaccination. The sequence came from a human donor who received a COVID-19 vaccine.

The CDR3 loop reads CASSLGDRETQYF. The CDR3, as DNA: TGTGCCAGCAGCTTGGGGGATCGAGAGACCCAGTACTTC. The chain has TRBV5-4 and TRBJ2-5; no reliable D call. CDR3 length equals 13 residues. Trimming stripped 0 bases from V and 4 bases from J, with 7 bases between. Germline CDR1 and CDR2: SGHNT and YYREEE (reference sequence).